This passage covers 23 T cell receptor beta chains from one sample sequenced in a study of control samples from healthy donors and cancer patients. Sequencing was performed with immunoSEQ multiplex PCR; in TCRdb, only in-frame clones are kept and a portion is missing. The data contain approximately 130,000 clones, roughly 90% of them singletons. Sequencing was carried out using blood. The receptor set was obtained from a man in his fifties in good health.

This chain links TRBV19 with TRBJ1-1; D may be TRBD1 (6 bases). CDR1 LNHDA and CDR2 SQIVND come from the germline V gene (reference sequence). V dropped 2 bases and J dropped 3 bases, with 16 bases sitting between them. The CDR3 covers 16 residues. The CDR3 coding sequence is TGTGCCAGTAGTATATTGTCTGGGGGCAGGGACACTGAAGCTTTCTTT. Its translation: CASSILSGGRDTEAFF.

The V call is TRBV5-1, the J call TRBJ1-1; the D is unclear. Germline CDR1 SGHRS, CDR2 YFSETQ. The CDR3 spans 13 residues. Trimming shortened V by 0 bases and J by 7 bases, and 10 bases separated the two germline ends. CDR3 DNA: TGCGCCAGCAGCTTGGCGGACGTAAGTGAAGCTTTCTTT. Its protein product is CASSLADVSEAFF. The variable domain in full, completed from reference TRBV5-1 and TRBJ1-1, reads KAGVTQTPRYLIKTRGQQVTLSCSPISGHRSVSWYQQTPGQGLQFLFEYFSETQRNKGNFPGRFSGRQFSNSRSEMNVSTLELGDSALYLCASSLADVSEAFFGQGTRLTVV.

The CDR3 here is CASRGRLAPEQYF. In DNA, the CDR3 is TGCGCCAGCAGGGGTCGACTAGCTCCTGAGCAGTACTTC. The V and J genes are TRBV10-2 and TRBJ2-7; the match to TRBD2 covers 7 bases. CDR1 is WSHSY, CDR2 SAAADI, per germline. The CDR3 length is 13 residues. Trimming at V came to 6 bases and at J to 7 bases, leaving 9 bases not matched to a gene.

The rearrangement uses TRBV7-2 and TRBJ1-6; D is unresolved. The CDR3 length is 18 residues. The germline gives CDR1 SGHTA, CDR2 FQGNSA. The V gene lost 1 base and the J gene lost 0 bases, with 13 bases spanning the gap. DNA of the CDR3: TGTGCCAGCAGCTTAGTTCCGGGGAACCCCTCCTATAATTCACCCCTCCACTTT. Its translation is CASSLVPGNPSYNSPLHF. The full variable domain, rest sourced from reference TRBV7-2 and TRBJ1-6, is GAGVSQSPSNKVTEKGKDVELRCDPISGHTALYWYRQSLGQGLEFLIYFQGNSAPDKSGLPSDRFSAERTGGSVSTLTIQRTQQEDSAVYLCASSLVPGNPSYNSPLHFGNGTRLTVT.

In DNA, the CDR3 is TGCGCCAGCAGCTTGCAGGACCTTAGCTCCTACGAGCAGTACTTC. Amino acids: CASSLQDLSSYEQYF. This chain links TRBV5-1 with TRBJ2-7, with D unresolved. The CDR3 totals 15 residues. The germline CDR1 and CDR2 sequences are SGHRS and YFSETQ. V lost 1 base to trimming and J lost 0 bases, with 11 bases between them.

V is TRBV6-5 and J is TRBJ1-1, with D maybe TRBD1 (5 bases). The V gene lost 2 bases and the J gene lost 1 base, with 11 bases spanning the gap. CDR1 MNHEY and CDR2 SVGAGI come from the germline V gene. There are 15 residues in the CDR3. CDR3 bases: TGTGCCAGCAGTTACCTGGGGCCCCAGAACACTGAAGCTTTCTTT. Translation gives CASSYLGPQNTEAFF.

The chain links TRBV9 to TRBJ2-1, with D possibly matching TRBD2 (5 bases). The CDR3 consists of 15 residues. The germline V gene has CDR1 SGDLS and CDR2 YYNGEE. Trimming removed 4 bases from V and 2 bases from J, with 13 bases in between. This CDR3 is CASSRTGSAYNEQFF. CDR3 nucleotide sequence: TGTGCCAGCAGCCGGACTGGGTCAGCCTACAATGAGCAGTTCTTC.

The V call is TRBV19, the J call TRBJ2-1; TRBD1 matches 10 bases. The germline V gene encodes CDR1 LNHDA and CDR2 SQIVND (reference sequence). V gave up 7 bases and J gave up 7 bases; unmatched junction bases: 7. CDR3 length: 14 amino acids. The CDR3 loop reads CASTPGQGVNEQFF. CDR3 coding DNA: TGTGCCAGTACCCCAGGACAGGGGGTTAATGAGCAGTTCTTC.

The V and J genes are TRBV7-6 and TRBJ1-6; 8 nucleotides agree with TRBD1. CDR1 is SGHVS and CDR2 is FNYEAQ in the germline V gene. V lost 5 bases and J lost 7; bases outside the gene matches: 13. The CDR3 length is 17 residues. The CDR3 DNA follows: TGTGCCAGCAGCGCATATAGGGCAGGGGGCACAAATTCACCCCTCCACTTT. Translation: CASSAYRAGGTNSPLHF.

The CDR3: CAWHHLGPSTDTQYF. The CDR3 bases are TGTGCCTGGCATCATCTAGGGCCTAGCACAGATACGCAGTATTTT. The J gene is TRBJ2-3, the V gene TRBV30; D remains unclear. The CDR3 covers 15 residues. Between the trimmed V and J ends, which lost 5 bases and 0 bases, there was a span of 15 bases. Germline lookup yields CDR1 GTSNPN and CDR2 SVGIG (reference sequence).

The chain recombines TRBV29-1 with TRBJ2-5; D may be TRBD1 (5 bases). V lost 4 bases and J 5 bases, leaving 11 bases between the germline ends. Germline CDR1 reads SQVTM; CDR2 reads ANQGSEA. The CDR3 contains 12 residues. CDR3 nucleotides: TGCAGCGTTGTTCCAGGGCGGGAGACCCAGTACTTC. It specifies CSVVPGRETQYF.

The CDR3 here is CASGWGTGELFF. Written as DNA, the CDR3 is TGTGCCAGTGGCTGGGGAACCGGGGAGCTGTTTTTT. The rearrangement uses TRBV19 and TRBJ2-2; D uncertain. The ends were cut back, 8 bases at V and 5 bases at J, with 9 bases in the middle. The length of the CDR3 is 12 residues. Looked up from germline, CDR1 is LNHDA and CDR2 is SQIVND (reference sequence).

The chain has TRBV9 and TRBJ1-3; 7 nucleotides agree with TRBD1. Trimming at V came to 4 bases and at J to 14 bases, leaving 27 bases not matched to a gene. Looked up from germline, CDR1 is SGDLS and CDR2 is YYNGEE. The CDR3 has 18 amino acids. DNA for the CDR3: TGTGCCAGCAGCCCCCGGACAGGTGGAATCGATCTTATTCCTCATTTATATTTT. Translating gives CASSPRTGGIDLIPHLYF.

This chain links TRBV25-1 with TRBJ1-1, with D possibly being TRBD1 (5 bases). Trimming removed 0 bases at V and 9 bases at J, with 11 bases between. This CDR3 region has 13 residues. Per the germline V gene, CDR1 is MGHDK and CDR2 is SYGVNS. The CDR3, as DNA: TGTGCCAGCAGTGAATACGGGGGTGGAAAAGCTTTCTTT. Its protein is CASSEYGGGKAFF.

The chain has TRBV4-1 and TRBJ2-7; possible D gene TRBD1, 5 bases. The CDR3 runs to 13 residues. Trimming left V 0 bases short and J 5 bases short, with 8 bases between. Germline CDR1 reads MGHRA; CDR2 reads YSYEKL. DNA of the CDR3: TGCGCCAGCAGCCAAGAGGTACAGGACGAGCAGTACTTC. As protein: CASSQEVQDEQYF.

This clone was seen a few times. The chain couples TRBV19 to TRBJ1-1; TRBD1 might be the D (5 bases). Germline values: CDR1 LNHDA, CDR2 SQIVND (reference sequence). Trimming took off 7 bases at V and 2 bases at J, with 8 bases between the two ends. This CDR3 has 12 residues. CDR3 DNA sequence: TGTGCCAGTAAGAGGGGAAACACTGAAGCTTTCTTT. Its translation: CASKRGNTEAFF. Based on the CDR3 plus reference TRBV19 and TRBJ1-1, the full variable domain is DGGITQSPKYLFRKEGQNVTLSCEQNLNHDAMYWYRQDPGQGLRLIYYSQIVNDFQKGDIAEGYSVSREKKESFPLTVTSAQKNPTAFYLCASKRGNTEAFFGQGTRLTVV.

Here the CDR3 DNA reads TGTGCCTGGAATGGACTAGCGGGGGGTTACTCCTACGAGCAGTACTTC. It codes for CAWNGLAGGYSYEQYF. This sequence joins TRBV30 and TRBJ2-7; 14 bases agree with TRBD2. V lost 4 bases and J lost 0; bases outside the gene matches: 5. This CDR3 comprises 16 residues. Germline CDR1 and CDR2: GTSNPN and SVGIG (reference sequence).

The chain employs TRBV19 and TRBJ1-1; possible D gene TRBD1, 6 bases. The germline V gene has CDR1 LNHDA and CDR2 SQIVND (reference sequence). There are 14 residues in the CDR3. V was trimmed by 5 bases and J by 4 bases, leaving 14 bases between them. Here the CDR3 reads CASSVGGSSTEAFF. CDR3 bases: TGTGCCAGTAGTGTAGGGGGTTCATCCACTGAAGCTTTCTTT.

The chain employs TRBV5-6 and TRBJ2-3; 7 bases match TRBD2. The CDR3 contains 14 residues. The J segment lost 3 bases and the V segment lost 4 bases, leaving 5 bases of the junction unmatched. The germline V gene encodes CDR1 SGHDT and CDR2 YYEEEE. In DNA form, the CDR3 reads TGTGCCAGCAGCCTACGGACTAGAACAGATACGCAGTATTTT. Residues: CASSLRTRTDTQYF.

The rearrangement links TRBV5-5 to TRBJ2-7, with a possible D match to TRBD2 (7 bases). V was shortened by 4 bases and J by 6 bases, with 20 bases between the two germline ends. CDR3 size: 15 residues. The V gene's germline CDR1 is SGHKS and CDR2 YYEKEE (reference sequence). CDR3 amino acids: CASSPRGGDSAEQYF. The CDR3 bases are TGTGCCAGCAGCCCCCGCGGGGGCGATTCAGCCGAGCAGTACTTC.

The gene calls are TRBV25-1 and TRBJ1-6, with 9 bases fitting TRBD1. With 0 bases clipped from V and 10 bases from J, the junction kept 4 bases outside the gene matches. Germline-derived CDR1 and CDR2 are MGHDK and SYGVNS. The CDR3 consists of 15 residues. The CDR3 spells CASSEYYRGPSPLHF. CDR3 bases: TGTGCCAGCAGTGAATACTACAGGGGGCCATCACCCCTCCACTTT.

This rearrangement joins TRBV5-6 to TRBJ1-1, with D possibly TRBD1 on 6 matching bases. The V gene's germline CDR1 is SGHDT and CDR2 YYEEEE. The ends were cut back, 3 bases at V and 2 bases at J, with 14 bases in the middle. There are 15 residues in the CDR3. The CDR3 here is CASSSQGFGNTEAFF. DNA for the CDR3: TGTGCCAGCAGCTCCCAGGGGTTCGGCAACACTGAAGCTTTCTTT. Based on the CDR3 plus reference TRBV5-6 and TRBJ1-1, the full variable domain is DAGVTQSPTHLIKTRGQQVTLRCSPKSGHDTVSWYQQALGQGPQFIFQYYEEEERQRGNFPDRFSGHQFPNYSSELNVNALLLGDSALYLCASSSQGFGNTEAFFGQGTRLTVV.

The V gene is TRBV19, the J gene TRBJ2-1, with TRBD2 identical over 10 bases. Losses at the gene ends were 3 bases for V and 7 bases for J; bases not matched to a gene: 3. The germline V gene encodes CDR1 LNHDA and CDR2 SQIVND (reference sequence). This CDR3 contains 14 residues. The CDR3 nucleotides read TGTGCCAGTAGTATTAAGCGGGGGGGGAATGAGCAGTTCTTC. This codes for CASSIKRGGNEQFF. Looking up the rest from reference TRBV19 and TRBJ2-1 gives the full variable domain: DGGITQSPKYLFRKEGQNVTLSCEQNLNHDAMYWYRQDPGQGLRLIYYSQIVNDFQKGDIAEGYSVSREKKESFPLTVTSAQKNPTAFYLCASSIKRGGNEQFFGPGTRLTVL.